Listed here are 25 T cell receptor beta chains from one sample, sequenced in a study of CD8+CD57+ T cells in acquired aplastic anemia. Individuals selected for sequencing had exhibited CD8+CD57+ cell expansion on flow cytometry. CDR3 and TCR beta VDJ profiling relied on a genomic DNA template. In TCRdb, the reads were re-called with MiXCR into one record per CDR3 protein. Of 220,000 or so distinct CDR3 sequences listed, less than 75% are singletons. Source material: sorted CD4+, CD8+, or CD8+CD57+ T cells (not recorded which) from PBMCs. These receptors all come from a human donor with aplastic anemia.

This chain links TRBV6-2 or TRBV6-3 with TRBJ2-3; 11 bases match TRBD2. After removal of 5 bases from V and 4 bases from J, the junction contained 8 bases not matched to a gene. Germline CDR1 and CDR2: MNHEY and SVGEGT. This CDR3 is 16 amino acids long. The CDR3 loop reads CASSPTSGGGPDTQYF. The DNA of the CDR3 is TGTGCCAGCAGTCCCACTAGCGGGGGCGGCCCAGATACGCAGTATTTT.

This clonotype was observed many times. This rearrangement joins TRBV29-1 to TRBJ1-2, with a possible D match to TRBD1 (5 bases). The V end lost 5 bases, the J end lost 8 bases, and 18 bases lay between the germline ends. This CDR3 has 13 residues. Germline V CDR1 and CDR2: SQVTM, ANQGSEA. CDR3 residues: CSVRVGLTGGYTF. CDR3 DNA sequence: TGCAGCGTTAGGGTAGGGTTAACAGGAGGCTACACCTTC.

The gene calls are TRBV15 and TRBJ1-1; no clear D gene. Trimming took 2 bases from V and 6 from J, leaving 10 bases between them. CDR1 and CDR2 (germline): LNHNV, YYDKDF (reference sequence). This CDR3 has 13 residues. The CDR3 protein is CATSRREDPEAFF. The CDR3 region has the DNA TGTGCCACCAGCAGAAGGGAGGACCCTGAAGCTTTCTTT.

This clonotype has a count of ten or more. This sequence joins TRBV7-7 and TRBJ1-1, with D possibly TRBD1 on 6 matching bases. CDR3 length: 15 amino acids. V shed 5 bases and J shed 0 bases, with 13 bases lying between them. CDR1 is SSHAT and CDR2 is FNYEAQ in the germline V gene (reference sequence). The chain's CDR3 is CASSPQGYMNTEAFF. DNA for the CDR3: TGTGCCAGCAGCCCACAGGGATACATGAACACTGAAGCTTTCTTT.

The chain combines TRBV12-3 or TRBV12-4 with TRBJ1-6; maybe TRBD1 (6 bases). The CDR3 length is 13 residues. V lost 8 bases to trimming and J lost 8 bases, with 13 bases between them. The CDR3 DNA is TGTGCCAGCGGGAAGGGGGGTTATTCACCCCTCCACTTT. It is translated as CASGKGGYSPLHF.

The gene calls are TRBV5-1 and TRBJ2-2, with TRBD2 matching 8 bases. Germline CDR1 and CDR2: SGHRS and YFSETQ. The CDR3 loop spans 14 amino acids. With V trimmed by 2 bases and J by 14 bases, 11 bases remained unmatched. CDR3 sequence (DNA): TGCGCCAGCAGCTTAAGCGGGGGACCCGAACCTCTGTTTTTT. This encodes CASSLSGGPEPLFF. Filled out from reference TRBV5-1 and TRBJ2-2, the complete variable domain reads KAGVTQTPRYLIKTRGQQVTLSCSPISGHRSVSWYQQTPGQGLQFLFEYFSETQRNKGNFPGRFSGRQFSNSRSEMNVSTLELGDSALYLCASSLSGGPEPLFFGEGSRLTVL.

This clonotype was detected ten times or more. The CDR3 nucleotides read TGTGCCAGCAGTCAACCGGGAGGGGCCGTTGAAAAACTGTTTTTT. Amino acid sequence: CASSQPGGAVEKLFF. V usage is TRBV6-1 and J usage is TRBJ1-4; weak D call: TRBD1 (5 bases). The germline CDR1 and CDR2 sequences are MNHNS and SASEGT. CDR3 length: 15 residues. V was trimmed by 5 bases and J by 7 bases, leaving 17 bases between them.

This clonotype has only one observation. The rearrangement uses TRBV19 and TRBJ2-3; D is unresolved. V gave up 6 bases and J gave up 2 bases, with 9 bases separating them. CDR1 is LNHDA, CDR2 SQIVND, per germline (reference sequence). The length of the CDR3 is 13 residues. This CDR3 reads CASSSSYTDTQYF. CDR3 bases: TGTGCCAGTAGCAGTAGTTACACAGATACGCAGTATTTT. Using reference TRBV19 and TRBJ2-3 for the parts outside the CDR3, the full variable domain is DGGITQSPKYLFRKEGQNVTLSCEQNLNHDAMYWYRQDPGQGLRLIYYSQIVNDFQKGDIAEGYSVSREKKESFPLTVTSAQKNPTAFYLCASSSSYTDTQYFGPGTRLTVL.

This clonotype is a singleton in its sample. The J gene is TRBJ2-7, the V gene TRBV20-1; TRBD1 matches 10 bases. V shed 1 base, J shed 5 bases, and the junction held 5 bases outside the gene matches. This CDR3 is 14 amino acids long. Germline CDR1 reads DFQATT; CDR2 reads SNEGSKA (reference sequence). The CDR3 DNA is TGCAGTGCTAGAGTTCCCGGACAGGGGGACGAGCAGTACTTC. Translation gives CSARVPGQGDEQYF.

A single count supports this clonotype. This chain connects TRBV2 to TRBJ1-2, with D maybe TRBD1 (5 bases). The CDR3 extends over 16 amino acids. V gave up 0 bases and J gave up 8 bases, with 19 bases separating them. Germline CDR1 is SNHLY and CDR2 is FYNNEI. CDR3 protein: CASSEAHGSGLEGYTF. CDR3 in DNA: TGTGCCAGCAGTGAAGCACATGGGTCAGGGTTGGAGGGCTACACCTTC.

The chain combines TRBV19 with TRBJ2-7, with D possibly being TRBD1 or TRBD2 (5 bases each). Looked up from germline, CDR1 is LNHDA and CDR2 is SQIVND (reference sequence). CDR3 length: 15 amino acids. Trimming took off 4 bases at V and 2 bases at J, with 15 bases between the two ends. CDR3 sequence (DNA): TGTGCCAGTAGTAAAAACCGGGACGGTACCTACGAGCAGTACTTC. Translating gives CASSKNRDGTYEQYF.

The V and J genes are TRBV20-1 and TRBJ2-2; D gene unclear. V was clipped by 5 bases and J by 6 bases, with 7 bases between them. This CDR3 is 11 amino acids long. Per the germline V gene, CDR1 is DFQATT and CDR2 is SNEGSKA (reference sequence). CDR3 amino acids: CSAADAGELFF. The CDR3 coding sequence is TGCAGTGCTGCGGACGCCGGGGAGCTGTTTTTT.

This clonotype has a count of ten or more. This chain connects TRBV7-3 to TRBJ2-3, with 9 positions matching TRBD1. Germline CDR1 is SGHTA and CDR2 is FQGTGA. There are 17 residues in the CDR3. The junction had 10 bases not matched to a gene; V was cut back by 2 bases and J by 4 bases. The CDR3 region has the DNA TGTGCCAGCAGCTTAGGGACAGGGATGATGATCTCAGATACGCAGTATTTT. This encodes CASSLGTGMMISDTQYF.

This clonotype has ten or more counts. V is TRBV11-2 and J is TRBJ2-7; the D call may be TRBD1 or TRBD2 (5 bases each). The CDR3 is 14 residues long. Germline lookup yields CDR1 SGHAT and CDR2 FQNNGV. V lost 1 base to trimming and J lost 0 bases, with 7 bases between them. For the CDR3, the DNA is TGTGCCAGCAGCTTAGTTGGGGGCTCCTACGAGCAGTACTTC. Encoded protein: CASSLVGGSYEQYF.

V gene TRBV25-1 combines with J gene TRBJ2-7; TRBD2 aligns across 10 bases. The CDR3 extends over 15 amino acids. V lost 3 bases, J lost 3 bases, and 5 bases stayed unmatched. From germline, CDR1 is MGHDK and CDR2 SYGVNS. This chain's CDR3 is CASSDPPSGSYEQYF. In nucleotides, the CDR3 is TGTGCCAGCAGTGACCCACCTAGCGGGAGCTACGAGCAGTACTTC.

CDR3 in amino acids: CASSQFSGRARGGQETQYF. The CDR3 coding sequence is TGTGCCAGCAGCCAATTTAGCGGGAGGGCGAGAGGGGGTCAAGAGACCCAGTACTTC. V and J are TRBV3-1 and TRBJ2-5; 11 bases are shared with TRBD2. CDR3 size: 19 residues. V dropped 2 bases and J dropped 2; count of bases not matched to a gene: 13. Looked up from germline, CDR1 is LGHDT and CDR2 is YNNKEL (reference sequence).

The genes are TRBV5-1 and TRBJ2-1; 14 bases fit TRBD2. Germline V lookup: CDR1 SGHRS, CDR2 YFSETQ. J gave up 1 base and V 0 bases, and 12 bases lay outside the gene matches. The CDR3 consists of 21 residues. The CDR3 spells CASSLGWSYGTSGRSYNEQFF. CDR3 DNA: TGCGCCAGCAGCTTGGGGTGGTCGTACGGGACTAGCGGGAGATCCTACAATGAGCAGTTCTTC.

This clonotype was seen at least ten times. The rearrangement links TRBV6-5 to TRBJ2-1; tentatively, D is TRBD1 (5 bases). This CDR3 is built from 14 residues. CDR1 and CDR2 (germline): MNHEY, SVGAGI. Trimming left V 3 bases short and J 2 bases short, with 8 bases between. Written as DNA, the CDR3 is TGTGCCAGCAGTTATGGGGCAACCTACAATGAGCAGTTCTTC. This codes for CASSYGATYNEQFF.

In the case of this clonotype: Mismatch with germline at one junction end may stem from a read error. The chain recombines TRBV7-2 with TRBJ2-5; 9 nucleotides match TRBD1. Germline values: CDR1 SGHTA, CDR2 FQGNSA. There are 11 residues in the CDR3. The CDR3 spells CASSSRDREDF. CDR3 in DNA: TGTGCCAGCAGCTCACGGGACAGGGAAGACTTC.

The chain couples TRBV9 to TRBJ2-5; D is perhaps TRBD2 (6 bases). The CDR3 extends over 14 amino acids. V was shortened by 4 bases and J by 5 bases, with 15 bases between the two germline ends. The germline CDR1 and CDR2 sequences are SGDLS and YYNGEE. The DNA of the CDR3 is TGTGCCAGCAGCCCGCCTACTAGCACTGAGACCCAGTACTTC. This sequence encodes CASSPPTSTETQYF.

This sequence joins TRBV20-1 and TRBJ2-1; possibly TRBD2 for D (6 bases). Trimming took 2 bases from V and 9 from J, leaving 17 bases between them. The germline CDR1 and CDR2 sequences are DFQATT and SNEGSKA (reference sequence). This CDR3 spans 14 amino acids. The CDR3 spells CSARQTEGLSEQFF. The CDR3 region has the DNA TGCAGTGCTAGACAGACGGAGGGCCTAAGTGAGCAGTTCTTC.

As to this clonotype: The junction shows a germline mismatch at one end, possibly a read error. This sequence joins TRBV7-6 and TRBJ1-4, with a weak D call TRBD1 (6 bases). CDR3 size: 15 residues. Germline V CDR1 and CDR2: SGHVS, FNYEAQ. In DNA, the CDR3 is TGTGCCGGCAGCTTGGGGACAAGCACTAATGAAAAACTGTTTTTT. Its protein product is CAGSLGTSTNEKLFF.

The chain links TRBV19 to TRBJ2-7, with TRBD2 matching 15 bases. This CDR3 region has 15 residues. Trimming took 6 bases from V and 5 from J; bases not matched to a gene: 5. Germline V gene data show CDR1 as LNHDA and CDR2 as SQIVND (reference sequence). The CDR3 nucleotides are TGTGCCAGTAGGAGGACTAGCGGGAGGGCGGACGAGCAGTACTTC. Translating gives CASRRTSGRADEQYF.

This chain links TRBV7-9 with TRBJ2-1; TRBD1 might be the D (5 bases). Trimming took off 2 bases at V and 11 bases at J, with 7 bases between the two ends. This CDR3 has 11 amino acids. Per germline, CDR1 SEHNR and CDR2 FQNEAQ (reference sequence). The CDR3 DNA reads TGTGCCAGCAGCTTAAGGGGAAAGCAGTTCTTC. Translating gives CASSLRGKQFF. Combining the CDR3 with reference TRBV7-9 and TRBJ2-1 gives the whole variable domain DTGVSQNPRHKITKRGQNVTFRCDPISEHNRLYWYRQTLGQGPEFLTYFQNEAQLEKSRLLSDRFSAERPKGSFSTLEIQRTEQGDSAMYLCASSLRGKQFFGPGTRLTVL.

This chain connects TRBV7-9 to TRBJ2-7; D may be TRBD1 (5 bases). The CDR3 runs 14 residues. V was cut by 4 bases and J by 2 bases, with 12 bases left in between. Germline CDR1 reads SEHNR; CDR2 reads FQNEAQ (reference sequence). CDR3 DNA sequence: TGTGCCAGCAGCTACGACAGATCTCCCTACGAGCAGTACTTC. It encodes CASSYDRSPYEQYF.